Listed below are T cell receptor beta chains from one sample, sequenced in a study of human T cells and chemical hapten exposure. TCRdb fed the RACE reads into MiXCR, producing one record per CDR3 protein. The data show around 380,000 distinct CDR3 sequences, approximately 5.1% seen once. The material was whole blood, obtained in connection with sensitization to the hapten diphenylcyclopropenone (DPC). These receptors all come from a woman aged 45-65 years with alopecia areata. Some clones in this sample may be carry-over from other donors' samples. Both conserved end residues are part of each CDR3. A D gene is named only where the DNA matches it firmly. Rows may omit the clone size; those that give it use once, few, many or a size class.

-,TRBD1,TRBV6-7,TRBJ1-1,TGTGCCAGCAGCCCTCTCGGACAGGGAAGGAGGTACACTGAAGCTTTCTTT,CASSPLGQGRRYTEAFF
many,-,TRBV5-1,TRBJ1-5,TGCGCCAGCAGCCGGGGGCCGGGAAATAACAATCAGCCCCAGCATTTT,CASSRGPGNNNQPQHF
many,TRBD1,TRBV29-1,TRBJ2-5,TGCAGCGTAAGGGGGCGTGAGACCCAGTACTTC,CSVRGRETQYF
many,-,TRBV9,TRBJ2-5,TGTGCCAGCAGCGTAGGGACTCTACAAGAGACCCAGTACTTC,CASSVGTLQETQYF
many,-,TRBV14,TRBJ2-2,TGTGCCAGCAGCCACTCCCCCTGGGCCCAGAGCACCGGGGAGCTGTTTTTT,CASSHSPWAQSTGELFF
many,TRBD1,TRBV13,TRBJ1-1,TGTGCCAGCAGCCTCGCCAGGGGGGGAGGGACTGAAGCTTTCTTT,CASSLARGGGTEAFF
many,-,TRBV11-2,TRBJ2-3,TGTGCCAGCAGCTCTCAGCGGGATACGCAGTATTTT,CASSSQRDTQYF
few,-,TRBV3-1,TRBJ1-1,TGTGCCAGCAGCCCCTTCGGGATCCGCGGCACTGAAGCTTTCTTT,CASSPFGIRGTEAFF
-,-,TRBV20-1,TRBJ1-1,TGCAGTGCCCGTGGGCCCCCGTCGAACACTGAAGCTTTCTTT,CSARGPPSNTEAFF
many,TRBD1,TRBV12-3/TRBV12-4,TRBJ1-5,TGTGCCAGCAGCGGGAGTACAGGGGGAGGACAGCCCCAGCATTTT,CASSGSTGGGQPQHF
many,-,TRBV24-1,TRBJ2-2,TGTGCCACCTCCGGTCGGGGGAGCGCCACCGGGGAGCTGTTTTTT,CATSGRGSATGELFF
many,TRBD1,TRBV12-3/TRBV12-4,TRBJ2-7,TGTGCCAGCAGTTCGACAGGGGGCTCCTCCGAGCAGTACTTC,CASSSTGGSSEQYF
-,-,TRBV6-5,TRBJ1-4,TGTGCCAGCAGTTACGTTCAGAGGGGTGAAAAACTGTTTTTT,CASSYVQRGEKLFF
many,-,TRBV15,TRBJ1-3,TGTGCCACCAGCAGAGATCCGGGCCTGTCTGGAAACACCATATATTTT,CATSRDPGLSGNTIYF
-,-,TRBV6-1,TRBJ2-1,TGTGCCAGCAGTGCCCTCAGGTATGAGCAGTTCTTC,CASSALRYEQFF
-,TRBD2,TRBV24-1,TRBJ2-3,TGTGCCACCCTAACCCCCGGGCTAGCGGACACAGATACGCAGTATTTT,CATLTPGLADTDTQYF
many,TRBD1,TRBV7-2,TRBJ2-1,TGTGCCAGCAGCTCCGGACAGGAGGAGTTCTTC,CASSSGQEEFF
few,-,TRBV6-5,TRBJ2-1,TGTGCCAGCAGCCTTTGGGGGAACTCCTACAATGAGCAGTTCTTC,CASSLWGNSYNEQFF
-,-,TRBV2,TRBJ1-5,TGTGCCAGCAGCCCCCTTGGGGCAGACCCGAATCAGCCCCAGCATTTT,CASSPLGADPNQPQHF
many,-,TRBV27,TRBJ2-7,TGTGCCAGCAGTTTTAAGAGGAGCGGTACCTACGAGCAGTACTTC,CASSFKRSGTYEQYF
many,-,TRBV5-6,TRBJ2-6,TGTGCCAGCATCCCCGTGGGGGCCAACGTCCTGACTTTC,CASIPVGANVLTF
many,TRBD2,TRBV3-1,TRBJ2-1,TGTGCCAGCAGTCATAGCGGGAGTGGTTACAATGAGCAGTTCTTC,CASSHSGSGYNEQFF
many,TRBD2,TRBV12-5,TRBJ2-1,TGTGCTAGTGGCGGGGGGGCTAAAACTAGCGGGCGCTCCTACAATGAGCAGTTCTTC,CASGGGAKTSGRSYNEQFF
many,-,TRBV5-6,TRBJ2-7,TGTGCCAGCAGCGAGGCCGGGTTGGCCTACGAGCAGTACTTC,CASSEAGLAYEQYF
-,TRBD1,TRBV18,TRBJ2-6,TGTGCCAGCTCACCAGGGACAGGGGAACCCGGGGCCAACGTCCTGACTTTC,CASSPGTGEPGANVLTF
-,-,TRBV13,TRBJ2-7,TGTGCCAGCAGCTCCGGCCCGGGACTCTCCGCCCCCTACGAGCAGTACTTC,CASSSGPGLSAPYEQYF
few,TRBD2,TRBV20-1,TRBJ2-3,TGCAGTGCTAGAGAGGGCGCGGGGGGACCAGATACGCAGTATTTT,CSAREGAGGPDTQYF
many,-,TRBV16,TRBJ1-1,TGTGCCAGCAGCCAAAGGTTGAGGGGTTCGGGCACTGAAGCTTTCTTT,CASSQRLRGSGTEAFF
many,-,TRBV7-8,TRBJ2-2,TGTGCCAGCAGCTCGAGCGGGAACACCGGGGAGCTGTTTTTT,CASSSSGNTGELFF
many,-,TRBV29-1,TRBJ1-2,TGCAGCGTTGAAATGGGGCTCCAGTACTATGGCTACACCTTC,CSVEMGLQYYGYTF
few,-,TRBV6-1,TRBJ1-1,TGTGCCAGCAGTGAGGGTCTGTACTCGAACACTGAAGCTTTCTTT,CASSEGLYSNTEAFF
many,TRBD2,TRBV9,TRBJ2-2,TGTGCCAGCAGCGTAACAGCGGGGGGAGGCACCGGGGAGCTGTTTTTT,CASSVTAGGGTGELFF
many,-,TRBV7-9,TRBJ2-2,TGTGCCAGCAGCTTAGCGGGAGAGGTGACCGGGGAGCTGTTTTTT,CASSLAGEVTGELFF
many,-,TRBV6-5,TRBJ2-1,TGTGCCAGCAGTTACAGGGGGACCTACAATGAGCAGTTCTTC,CASSYRGTYNEQFF
many,-,TRBV28,TRBJ1-6,TGTGCCAGCCGTGGGGACACCCTGTTACCCCTCCACTTT,CASRGDTLLPLHF
-,TRBD2,TRBV29-1,TRBJ2-3,TGCAGCGTTGAAGCATTCGCGGGGGGCACAGATACGCAGTATTTT,CSVEAFAGGTDTQYF
many,TRBD2,TRBV4-2,TRBJ2-7,TGTGCCAGCAGCTCGATTGGACTAGCGCCCTACGAGCAGTACTTC,CASSSIGLAPYEQYF
many,-,TRBV28,TRBJ1-2,TGTGCCAGCAGTTTCCGGCTCACCCGCTATGGCTACACCTTC,CASSFRLTRYGYTF
many,TRBD2,TRBV7-8,TRBJ2-5,TGTGCCAGCAGCTTAGTGCGACTAGCGGGGCAAGAGACCCAGTACTTC,CASSLVRLAGQETQYF
many,-,TRBV24-1,TRBJ1-2,TGTGCCACCAGTGATGGGGGGATCGGCTATGGCTACACCTTC,CATSDGGIGYGYTF
many,-,TRBV5-1,TRBJ2-5,TGCGCCAGCAGCTTGGATCTAGGCTGGCAAGAGACCCAGTACTTC,CASSLDLGWQETQYF
few,-,TRBV5-1,TRBJ2-2,TGCGCCAGCAGCCTGGACGGCTATGGGGAGCTGTTTTTT,CASSLDGYGELFF
many,-,TRBV5-6,TRBJ1-5,TGTGCCAGCAGCTTGCTCGTGGGTCAGGGAAATCAGCCCCAGCATTTT,CASSLLVGQGNQPQHF
-,-,TRBV19,TRBJ2-1,TGTGCCAGTAGTACCTCCACGGGGGAGCAGTTCTTC,CASSTSTGEQFF